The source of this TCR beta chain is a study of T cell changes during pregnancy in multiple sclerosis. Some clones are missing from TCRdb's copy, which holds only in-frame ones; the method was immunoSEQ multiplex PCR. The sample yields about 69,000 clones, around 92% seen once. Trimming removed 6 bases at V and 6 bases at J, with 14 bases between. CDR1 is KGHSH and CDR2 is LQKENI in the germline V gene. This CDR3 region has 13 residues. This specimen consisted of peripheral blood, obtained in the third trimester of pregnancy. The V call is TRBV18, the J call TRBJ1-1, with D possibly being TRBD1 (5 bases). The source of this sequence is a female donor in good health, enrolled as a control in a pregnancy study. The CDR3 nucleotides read TGTGCCAGCTCCGGACATTTGGGCTCTGAAGCTTTCTTT. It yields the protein CASSGHLGSEAFF. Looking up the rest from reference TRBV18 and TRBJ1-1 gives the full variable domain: NAGVMQNPRHLVRRRGQEARLRCSPMKGHSHVYWYRQLPEEGLKFMVYLQKENIIDESGMPKERFSAEFPKEGPSILRIQQVVRGDSAAYFCASSGHLGSEAFFGQGTRLTVV.